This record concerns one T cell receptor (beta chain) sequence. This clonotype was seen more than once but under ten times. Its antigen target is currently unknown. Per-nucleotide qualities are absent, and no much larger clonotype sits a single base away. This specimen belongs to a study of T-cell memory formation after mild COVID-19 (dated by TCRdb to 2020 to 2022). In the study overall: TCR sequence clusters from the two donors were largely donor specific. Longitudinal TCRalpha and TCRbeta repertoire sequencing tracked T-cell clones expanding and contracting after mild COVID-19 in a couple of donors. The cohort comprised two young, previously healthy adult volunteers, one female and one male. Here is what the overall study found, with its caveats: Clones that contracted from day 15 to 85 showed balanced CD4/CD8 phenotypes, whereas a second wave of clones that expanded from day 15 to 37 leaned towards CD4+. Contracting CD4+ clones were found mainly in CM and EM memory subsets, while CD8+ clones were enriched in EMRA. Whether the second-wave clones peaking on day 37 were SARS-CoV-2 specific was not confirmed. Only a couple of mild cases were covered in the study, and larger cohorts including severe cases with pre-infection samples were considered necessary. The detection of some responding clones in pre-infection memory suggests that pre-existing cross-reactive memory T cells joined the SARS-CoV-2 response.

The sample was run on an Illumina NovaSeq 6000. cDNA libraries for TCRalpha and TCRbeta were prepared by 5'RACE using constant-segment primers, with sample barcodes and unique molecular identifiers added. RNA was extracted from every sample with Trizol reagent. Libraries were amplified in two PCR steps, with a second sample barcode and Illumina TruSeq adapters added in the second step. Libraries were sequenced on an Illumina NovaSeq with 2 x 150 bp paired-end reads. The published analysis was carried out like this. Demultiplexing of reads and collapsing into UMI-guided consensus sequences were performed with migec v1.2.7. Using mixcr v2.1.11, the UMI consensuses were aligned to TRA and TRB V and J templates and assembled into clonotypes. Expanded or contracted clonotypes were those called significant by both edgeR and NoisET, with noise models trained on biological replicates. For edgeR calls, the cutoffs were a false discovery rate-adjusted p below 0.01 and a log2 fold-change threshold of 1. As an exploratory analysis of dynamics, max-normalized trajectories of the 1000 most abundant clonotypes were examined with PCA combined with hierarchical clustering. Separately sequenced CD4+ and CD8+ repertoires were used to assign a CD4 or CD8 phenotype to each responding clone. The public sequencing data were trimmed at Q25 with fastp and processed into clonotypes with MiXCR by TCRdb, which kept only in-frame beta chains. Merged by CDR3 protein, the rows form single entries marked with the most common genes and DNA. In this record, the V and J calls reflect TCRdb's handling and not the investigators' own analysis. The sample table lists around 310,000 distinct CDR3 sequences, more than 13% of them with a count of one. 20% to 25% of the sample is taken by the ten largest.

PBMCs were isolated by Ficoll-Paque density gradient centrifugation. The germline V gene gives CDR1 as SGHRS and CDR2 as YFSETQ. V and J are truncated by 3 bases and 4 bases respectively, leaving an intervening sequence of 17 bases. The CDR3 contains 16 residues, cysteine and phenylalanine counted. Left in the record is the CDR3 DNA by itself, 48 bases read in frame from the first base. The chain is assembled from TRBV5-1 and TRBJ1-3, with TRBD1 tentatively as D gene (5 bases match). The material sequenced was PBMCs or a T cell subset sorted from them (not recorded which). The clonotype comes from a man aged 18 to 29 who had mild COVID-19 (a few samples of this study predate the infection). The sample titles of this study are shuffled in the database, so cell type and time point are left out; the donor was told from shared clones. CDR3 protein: CASSWGPAGSGNTIYF. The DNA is TGCGCCAGCAGCTGGGGCCCCGCGGGGTCAGGAAACACCATATATTTT.